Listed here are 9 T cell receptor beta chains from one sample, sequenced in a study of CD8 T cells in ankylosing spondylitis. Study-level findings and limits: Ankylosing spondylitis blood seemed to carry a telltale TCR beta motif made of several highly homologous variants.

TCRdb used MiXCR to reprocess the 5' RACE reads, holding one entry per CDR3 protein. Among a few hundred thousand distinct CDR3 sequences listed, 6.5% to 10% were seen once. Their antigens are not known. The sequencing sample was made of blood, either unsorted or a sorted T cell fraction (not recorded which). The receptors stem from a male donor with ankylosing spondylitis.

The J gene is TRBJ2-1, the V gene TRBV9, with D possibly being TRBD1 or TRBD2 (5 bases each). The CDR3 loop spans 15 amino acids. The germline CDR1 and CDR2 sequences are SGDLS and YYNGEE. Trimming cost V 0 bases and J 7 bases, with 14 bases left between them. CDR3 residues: CASSVATGGGNEQFF. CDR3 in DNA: TGTGCCAGCAGCGTAGCTACGGGTGGGGGTAATGAGCAGTTCTTC.

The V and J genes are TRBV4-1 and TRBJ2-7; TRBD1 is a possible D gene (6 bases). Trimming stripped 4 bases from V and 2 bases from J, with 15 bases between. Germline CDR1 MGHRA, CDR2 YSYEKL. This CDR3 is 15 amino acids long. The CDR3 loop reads CASSLRDTGTYEQYF. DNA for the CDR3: TGCGCCAGCAGCCTCCGGGACACGGGTACCTACGAGCAGTACTTC.

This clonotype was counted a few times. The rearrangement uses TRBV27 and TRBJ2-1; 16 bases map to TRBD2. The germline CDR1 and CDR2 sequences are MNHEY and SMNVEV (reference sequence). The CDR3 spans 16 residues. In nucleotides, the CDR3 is TGTGCAAGCCGGTGGGCGGGACTAGCGGGAGGGCAAGAGCAGTTCTTC. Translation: CASRWAGLAGGQEQFF.

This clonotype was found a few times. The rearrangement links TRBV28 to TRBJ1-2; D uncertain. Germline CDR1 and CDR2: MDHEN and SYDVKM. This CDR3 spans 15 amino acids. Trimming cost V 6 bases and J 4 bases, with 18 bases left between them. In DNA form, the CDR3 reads TGTGCCAGCAGCTTGATGGTGGGGTCCCTCTATGGCTACACCTTC. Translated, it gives CASSLMVGSLYGYTF.

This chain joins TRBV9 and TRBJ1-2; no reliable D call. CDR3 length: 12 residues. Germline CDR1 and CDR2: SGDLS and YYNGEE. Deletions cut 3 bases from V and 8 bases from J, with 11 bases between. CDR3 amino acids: CASSGDPLGYTF. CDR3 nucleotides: TGTGCCAGCAGCGGTGATCCCTTAGGCTACACCTTC.

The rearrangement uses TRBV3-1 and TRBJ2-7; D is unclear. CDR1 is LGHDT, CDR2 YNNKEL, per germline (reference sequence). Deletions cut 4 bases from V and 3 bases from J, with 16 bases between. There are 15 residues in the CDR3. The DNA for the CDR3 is TGTGCCAGCAGCCCAGCCGGGCGGACCGACTACGAGCAGTACTTC. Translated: CASSPAGRTDYEQYF.

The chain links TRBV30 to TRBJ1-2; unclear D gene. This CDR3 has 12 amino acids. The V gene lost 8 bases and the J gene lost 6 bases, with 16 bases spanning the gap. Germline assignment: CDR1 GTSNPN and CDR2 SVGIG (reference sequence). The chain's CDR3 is CASSELGDGYTF. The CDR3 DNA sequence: TGTGCCAGTTCGGAACTGGGCGATGGCTACACCTTC.

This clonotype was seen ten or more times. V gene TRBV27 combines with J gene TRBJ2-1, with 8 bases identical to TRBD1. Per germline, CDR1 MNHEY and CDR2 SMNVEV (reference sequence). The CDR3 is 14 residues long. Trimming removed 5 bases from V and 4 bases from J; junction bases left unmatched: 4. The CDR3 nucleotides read TGTGCCAGCAGTCCCGGGACAGGTTACAATGAGCAGTTCTTC. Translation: CASSPGTGYNEQFF.

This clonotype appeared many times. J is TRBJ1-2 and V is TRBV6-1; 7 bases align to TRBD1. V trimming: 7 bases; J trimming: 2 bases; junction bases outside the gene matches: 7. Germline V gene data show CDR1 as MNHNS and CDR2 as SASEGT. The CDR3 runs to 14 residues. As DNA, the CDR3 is TGTGCCAGCAAACGACAGGGACCCAACTATGGCTACACCTTC. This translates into CASKRQGPNYGYTF.